These T cell receptor beta chains were read from a single sample in a study of PD-1 blockade in classical Hodgkin lymphoma. The protocol was immunoSEQ multiplex PCR, while the TCRdb copy is restricted to in-frame clones and leaves out a portion. In the table there are some 21,000 clones, 60% to 80% of which are singletons. This specimen was peripheral blood mononuclear cells (PBMCs), taken before the fourth cycle of nivolumab. These receptors were taken from a human donor with classical Hodgkin lymphoma. Both conserved end residues are part of each CDR3.

J gene: TRBJ2-7
V gene: TRBV7-3
CDR3 length: 13
CDR3 protein: CASSLNTRGEQYF

J gene: TRBJ2-1
V gene: TRBV5-6
CDR3 length: 16
CDR3 protein: CASSPLWAPPYNEQFF

J gene: TRBJ1-1
V gene: TRBV5-1
CDR3 length: 13
CDR3 protein: CASSLDRDTEAFF

J gene: TRBJ1-2
V gene: TRBV5-1
CDR3 length: 14
CDR3 protein: CASSTTGGFYGYTF

J gene: TRBJ2-1
V gene: TRBV19
CDR3 length: 14
CDR3 protein: CASSWVAGDNEQFF

J gene: TRBJ2-3
V gene: TRBV7-9
CDR3 length: 13
CDR3 protein: CAINQGSTDTQYF

J gene: TRBJ1-3
V gene: TRBV5-1
CDR3 length: 15
CDR3 protein: CASSLTTGTGNTIYF

J gene: TRBJ2-1
V gene: TRBV6-6
CDR3 length: 15
CDR3 protein: CASSTGTLLYGEQFF

J gene: TRBJ1-1
V gene: TRBV19
CDR3 length: 15
CDR3 protein: CASSIPTRVNTEAFF

J gene: TRBJ1-2
V gene: TRBV7-3
CDR3 length: 15
CDR3 protein: CASSLTGSGLDGYTF

J gene: TRBJ1-2
V gene: TRBV7-3
CDR3 length: 17
CDR3 protein: CASSSAPGQGRGGGYTF

J gene: TRBJ1-1
V gene: TRBV30
CDR3 length: 12
CDR3 protein: CAWSLSNTEAFF

J gene: TRBJ2-2
V gene: TRBV30
CDR3 length: 14
CDR3 protein: CAWSLEGDTGELFF

J gene: TRBJ1-1
V gene: TRBV25-1
CDR3 length: 14
CDR3 protein: CASSEQGVGTEAFF

J gene: TRBJ1-5
V gene: TRBV11-3
CDR3 length: 15
CDR3 protein: CASSLGVGPNQPQHF

J gene: TRBJ2-3
V gene: TRBV6-5
CDR3 length: 16
CDR3 protein: CASSFSTRGNTDTQYF

J gene: TRBJ1-6
V gene: TRBV18
CDR3 length: 13
CDR3 protein: CASSPRGNSPLHF

J gene: TRBJ1-2
V gene: TRBV7-9
CDR3 length: 14
CDR3 protein: CASKLLRVSYGYTF

J gene: TRBJ1-2
V gene: TRBV5-6
CDR3 length: 13
CDR3 protein: CASSLGMADGYTF

J gene: TRBJ1-5
V gene: TRBV2
CDR3 length: 15
CDR3 protein: CASSELQGMRQPQHF

J gene: TRBJ1-4
V gene: TRBV27
CDR3 length: 15
CDR3 protein: CASRDRQGDNEKLFF

J gene: TRBJ2-1
V gene: TRBV19
CDR3 length: 13
CDR3 protein: CASSIVSNNEQFF

J gene: TRBJ2-7
V gene: TRBV5-6
CDR3 length: 15
CDR3 protein: CASSFRGRGPYEQYF

J gene: TRBJ1-2
V gene: TRBV27
CDR3 length: 14
CDR3 protein: CASSLTGANYGYTF

J gene: TRBJ2-6
V gene: TRBV18
CDR3 length: 17
CDR3 protein: CASSRRQGASGANVLTF

J gene: TRBJ1-4
V gene: TRBV9
CDR3 length: 13
CDR3 protein: CASSVAGNEKLFF

J gene: TRBJ1-5
V gene: TRBV18
CDR3 length: 16
CDR3 protein: CASSPEVSTVNQPQHF

J gene: TRBJ2-5
V gene: TRBV7-9
CDR3 length: 15
CDR3 protein: CASSLVAGGQETQYF

J gene: TRBJ2-1
V gene: TRBV5-1
CDR3 length: 16
CDR3 protein: CASREGTSGRANEQFF

J gene: TRBJ2-4
V gene: TRBV9
CDR3 length: 13
CDR3 protein: CASSLNIGYIQYF

J gene: TRBJ1-1
V gene: TRBV6-1
CDR3 length: 14
CDR3 protein: CASSETAGGTEAFF

J gene: TRBJ1-2
V gene: TRBV4-3
CDR3 length: 16
CDR3 protein: CASSKNVQIANYGYTF

J gene: TRBJ1-3
V gene: TRBV5-6
CDR3 length: 17
CDR3 protein: CASSLGPRGPSGNTIYF

J gene: TRBJ2-1
V gene: TRBV5-1
CDR3 length: 15
CDR3 protein: CASSLGTGVYNEQFF

J gene: TRBJ2-7
V gene: TRBV10-3
CDR3 length: 16
CDR3 protein: CAIGGGPASGKYEQYF

J gene: TRBJ1-1
V gene: TRBV11-3
CDR3 length: 15
CDR3 protein: CASSPGQGAGTEAFF